The text below deals with one TCR beta chain. Antigen: not known. This sample is drawn from a study of CD4 T cells in relation to SARS-CoV-2 and coronaviruses. The CDR3 has 13 residues. Trimming cost V 3 bases and J 1 base, with 7 bases left between them. Germline CDR1 and CDR2: SGHTS and YDEGEE. Here immunoSEQ multiplex PCR was the method, and the copy in TCRdb shows in-frame clones only, minus some. The table has approximately 64,000 clones, about 95% seen once. CD4+ T cells from unexposed donors were obtained before the COVID-19 pandemic (2011-2018). Naive and memory CD4+ T cells were separated from cryopreserved PBMCs. General observations from the study: The cross-reactivity analysis covered only spike protein, not other viral proteins.

This receptor was taken from a human donor in good health. The gene calls are TRBV5-8 and TRBJ1-1, with TRBD1 as a possible D gene (5 bases). Sample: naive CD4+ T cells from PBMCs. Subset reported: naive CD4+ T cells isolated by negative enrichment. CDR3 protein: CASSWGPNTEAFF. CDR3 nucleotide sequence: TGTGCCAGCAGCTGGGGACCGAACACTGAAGCTTTCTTT.